This section outlines one T cell receptor (beta chain) sequence together with its context. Trimming stripped 2 bases from V and 6 bases from J, with 7 bases between. The CDR3 consists of 13 residues. The germline V gene has CDR1 SNHLY and CDR2 FYNNEI. TCRdb re-called the 5' RACE reads through MiXCR, storing one row per CDR3 protein. The sample contains around 110,000 distinct CDR3 sequences, 12% of which appear only once. Time point here: blood at routine non-recurrence follow-up after resection. Whole RNA, isolated from tumor, nontumor lung or frozen PBMC, was sequenced without prior sorting. This entry comes from a study of spatial heterogeneity in lung cancer. Study background: After resection, follow-up PBMC samples were sequenced when available, at a median of about 26 months later.

Here the sequenced sample was PBMCs, taken at follow-up. The V and J genes are TRBV2 and TRBJ2-2, with no clear D. This receptor was identified in a male donor with early-stage non-small cell lung cancer. The CDR3: CASSEIGPGELFF. CDR3 sequence (DNA): TGTGCCAGCAGTGAAATCGGTCCCGGGGAGCTGTTTTTT.